The following is a T cell receptor beta chain sequence with its context. The record originates from a study of T cells in women clearing cervical HPV infection. The assay was immunoSEQ multiplex PCR, and TCRdb's table has in-frame clones only and misses some. In all, the sample yields roughly 22,000 clones. The sample comprised blood buffy coat. The sequence was collected from a woman aged 18 to 75 with a cervical HPV16 infection that either progressed to CIN3+ or cleared (not recorded which).

CDR3 protein: CSVSTSGSYEQYF. The CDR3 bases that were read are TGCAGCGTGTCGACTAGCGGGTCCTACGAG. V is TRBV29-1 and J is TRBJ2-7; TRBD2 agrees at 10 bases. The read ends 3 residues shy of where the CDR3 ends; the end is completed using the germline J gene. V shed 6 bases, J shed 1 base, and the junction held 3 bases outside the gene matches. Looked up from germline, CDR1 is SQVTM and CDR2 is ANQGSEA. CDR3 length equals 13 residues.